The 23 T cell receptor beta chains presented below share a single source sample, sequenced in a study of technical replicates of blood from several donors. The method was immunoSEQ multiplex PCR; TCRdb's version includes in-frame clones alone and lacks a portion of them. The data show more than 75,000 clones, 96% seen once. The sample comprised T cells isolated from PBMCs. These TCRs come from a human donor in good health.

This chain joins TRBV5-1 and TRBJ2-5, with 11 bases aligning to TRBD2. Germline V gives CDR1 SGHRS, CDR2 YFSETQ. With 3 bases clipped from V and 3 bases from J, the junction kept 1 base outside the gene matches. The CDR3 totals 14 residues. The CDR3: CASSYSGREETQYF. DNA for the CDR3: TGCGCCAGCAGCTATAGCGGGAGGGAAGAGACCCAGTACTTC.

V is TRBV19 and J is TRBJ2-5; a possible D gene is TRBD2 (6 bases). Germline V lookup: CDR1 LNHDA, CDR2 SQIVND (reference sequence). V gave up 5 bases and J gave up 2 bases, with 6 bases separating them. CDR3 length: 12 residues. CDR3 protein: CASSAGQETQYF. CDR3 in DNA: TGTGCCAGTAGTGCGGGGCAAGAGACCCAGTACTTC.

V gene TRBV7-8 combines with J gene TRBJ2-5; D perhaps matches TRBD1 (6 bases). Germline assignment: CDR1 SGHVS and CDR2 FQNEAQ. The CDR3 runs 15 residues. V dropped 5 bases and J dropped 5 bases, with 18 bases sitting between them. CDR3 amino acids: CASSPLRAGVETQYF. CDR3 sequence (DNA): TGTGCCAGCAGCCCCTTAAGGGCAGGGGTGGAGACCCAGTACTTC.

CDR3 sequence (DNA): TGTGCCAGCCTGGGACTAGCGGGCTCCTACGAGCAGTACTTC. Residues: CASLGLAGSYEQYF. This rearrangement joins TRBV2 to TRBJ2-7; 12 bases match TRBD2. The J segment lost 0 bases and the V segment lost 8 bases, leaving 2 bases of the junction unmatched. CDR1 and CDR2 (germline): SNHLY, FYNNEI. The CDR3 totals 14 residues.

This clone was recorded only once. The chain employs TRBV6-1 and TRBJ2-1, with 9 bases that match TRBD2. Trimming took 7 bases from V and 8 from J; bases not matched to a gene: 9. The CDR3 sequence is 14 residues long. The germline V gene has CDR1 MNHNS and CDR2 SASEGT. The CDR3 region is CASNALAGMDEQFF. The DNA for the CDR3 is TGTGCCAGCAATGCCCTAGCGGGAATGGATGAGCAGTTCTTC.

The chain employs TRBV6-1 and TRBJ1-2; 7 nucleotides match TRBD1. The CDR3 is 15 residues long. CDR1 and CDR2 (germline): MNHNS, SASEGT. Unmatched junction bases numbered 3, after V lost 1 base and J lost 1 base. The CDR3 loop reads CASSEDHRGNYGYTF. As DNA, the CDR3 is TGTGCCAGCAGTGAAGATCACAGGGGTAACTATGGCTACACCTTC.

This clone was seen just once. As DNA, the CDR3 is TGTGCCAGCAGTTCCGCCAGGGGTAGCAATCAGCCCCAGCATTTT. Protein: CASSSARGSNQPQHF. The chain carries TRBV6-5 and TRBJ1-5; D may be TRBD1 (6 bases). Trimming shortened V by 4 bases and J by 0 bases, and 10 bases separated the two germline ends. The CDR3 extends over 15 amino acids. The germline gives CDR1 MNHEY, CDR2 SVGAGI.

The chain employs TRBV10-1 and TRBJ1-1; 7 nucleotides align to TRBD1. The CDR3 covers 11 residues. Germline trimming cut 4 bases from V and 14 bases from J; bases unmatched to any gene: 7. Germline CDR1 reads WNHNN; CDR2 reads SYGVQD (reference sequence). DNA of the CDR3: TGCGCCAGCAGTGGAGCCGGGACAGTATTCTTT. As protein: CASSGAGTVFF.

The rearrangement joins TRBV20-1 to TRBJ2-1, with a tentative D call TRBD2 (5 bases). The CDR3 has 10 residues. Germline values: CDR1 DFQATT, CDR2 SNEGSKA (reference sequence). Written as DNA, the CDR3 is TGCAGCGGGGTCTACAATGAGCAGTTCTTC. It yields the protein CSGVYNEQFF.

V gene TRBV5-4 combines with J gene TRBJ1-3; D remains ambiguous. The CDR3 is 11 amino acids. Germline assignment: CDR1 SGHNT and CDR2 YYREEE (reference sequence). V was pared by 9 bases and J by 2 bases, with 6 bases between. CDR3 coding DNA: TGTGCCACCCAGACTGGAAACACCATATATTTT. This translates into CATQTGNTIYF.

This clone was detected once. V usage is TRBV19 and J usage is TRBJ2-1; possible D gene TRBD2, 5 bases. The ends were cut back, 5 bases at V and 5 bases at J, with 13 bases in the middle. CDR3 length: 14 amino acids. CDR1 is LNHDA, CDR2 SQIVND, per germline (reference sequence). For the CDR3, the DNA is TGTGCCAGTAGTCGTGCGGGTACAAACAATGAGCAGTTCTTC. This translates into CASSRAGTNNEQFF.

The rearrangement uses TRBV11-1 and TRBJ2-1; 8 bases are shared with TRBD1. Germline CDR1 SGHAT, CDR2 FQDESV (reference sequence). The junction had 9 bases not matched to a gene; V was cut back by 0 bases and J by 5 bases. This CDR3 is built from 17 residues. CDR3 coding DNA: TGTGCCAGCAGCTTAGCCGCAGGGGGCGCGGTCGACAATGAGCAGTTCTTC. Protein: CASSLAAGGAVDNEQFF.

The J gene is TRBJ2-3, the V gene TRBV5-4, with a weak D call TRBD2 (5 bases). The CDR3 length is 15 residues. CDR1 is SGHNT and CDR2 is YYREEE in the germline V gene (reference sequence). V was trimmed by 2 bases and J by 3 bases, leaving 13 bases between them. The CDR3 DNA follows: TGTGCCAGCAGCTTAAGGGAGTACCCGACAGATACGCAGTATTTT. Translated: CASSLREYPTDTQYF.

The CDR3 spells CASRQGSRQYF. The CDR3 DNA is TGTGCCAGCAGGCAGGGGTCTCGGCAGTACTTC. The chain employs TRBV6-5 and TRBJ2-7; weak D call: TRBD1 (6 bases). Trimming cost V 6 bases and J 9 bases, with 12 bases left between them. The CDR3 extends over 11 amino acids. The germline V gene has CDR1 MNHEY and CDR2 SVGAGI.

The gene calls are TRBV12-5 and TRBJ1-1; 7 bases fit TRBD1. The CDR3 has 15 residues. The germline V gene encodes CDR1 LGHNT and CDR2 FRNRAP. The trim removed 5 bases at V and 0 bases at J, leaving 6 bases unmatched. The DNA for the CDR3 is TGTGCTAGTGGTCCGACAGGGAACTTGAACACTGAAGCTTTCTTT. Protein product: CASGPTGNLNTEAFF.

CDR3 DNA sequence: TGTGCCAGCAGGTTTGGCAGGAGGGGCTCCAATCAGCCCCAGCATTTT. It codes for CASRFGRRGSNQPQHF. The V and J genes are TRBV2 and TRBJ1-5, with D tentatively TRBD1 (5 bases). CDR3 length: 16 residues. V was shortened by 6 bases and J by 3 bases, with 18 bases between the two germline ends. Germline-derived CDR1 and CDR2 are SNHLY and FYNNEI.

The CDR3 spells CASSPLAGGNQETQYF. The CDR3 nucleotides read TGTGCCAGCTCACCACTAGCGGGAGGGAACCAAGAGACCCAGTACTTC. The chain has TRBV18 and TRBJ2-5, with 11 bases identical to TRBD2. V dropped 1 base and J dropped 0; count of bases not matched to a gene: 1. Germline CDR1 is KGHSH and CDR2 is LQKENI. CDR3 length equals 16 residues.

This clone appeared a single time. The CDR3: CATGSALILGNTIYF. The CDR3 DNA follows: TGTGCCACAGGGTCAGCCCTCATTCTTGGAAACACCATATATTTT. The chain is built from TRBV2 and TRBJ1-3; D is possibly TRBD1 (5 bases). Germline V lookup: CDR1 SNHLY, CDR2 FYNNEI. The CDR3 loop spans 15 amino acids. The V and J ends lost 10 bases and 3 bases respectively, with 19 bases between them.

This sequence joins TRBV4-1 and TRBJ2-1; D is unclear. Trimming cost V 6 bases and J 0 bases, with 18 bases left between them. CDR1 and CDR2 from the germline V gene are MGHRA and YSYEKL. This CDR3 is 17 amino acids long. CDR3 loop: CASRQRKAKDSYNEQFF. Written as DNA, the CDR3 is TGCGCCAGCAGGCAACGAAAAGCTAAAGACTCCTACAATGAGCAGTTCTTC.

This clone has a single count. V usage is TRBV5-4 and J usage is TRBJ2-4; the match to TRBD1 covers 11 bases. This CDR3 has 18 residues. Germline CDR1 and CDR2: SGHNT and YYREEE (reference sequence). Unmatched junction bases numbered 11, after V lost 4 bases and J lost 2 bases. The CDR3 loop reads CASSRGRDRGSPKNIQYF. The CDR3 DNA follows: TGTGCCAGCAGCAGAGGCCGGGACAGGGGGAGCCCCAAAAACATTCAGTACTTC.

The gene calls are TRBV30 and TRBJ1-1; D is ambiguous. The CDR3 is made up of 12 amino acids. V was trimmed by 0 bases and J by 6 bases, leaving 8 bases between them. The germline V gene encodes CDR1 GTSNPN and CDR2 SVGIG (reference sequence). CDR3 region: CAWSVQRAEAFF. The CDR3 coding sequence is TGTGCCTGGAGTGTCCAGCGCGCTGAAGCTTTCTTT.

J is TRBJ2-7 and V is TRBV6-1; 8 bases match TRBD2. In germline, CDR1 is MNHNS, CDR2 SASEGT. CDR3 length: 14 residues. Trimming removed 2 bases from V and 5 bases from J; junction bases left unmatched: 5. The CDR3 DNA follows: TGTGCCAGCAGTGAAAAGCGGGAGATCCACGAGCAGTACTTC. Protein product: CASSEKREIHEQYF.

The chain employs TRBV30 and TRBJ1-3; D might be TRBD1 (6 bases). V was trimmed by 0 bases and J by 0 bases, leaving 12 bases between them. Germline CDR1 and CDR2: GTSNPN and SVGIG (reference sequence). This CDR3 is built from 16 residues. The chain's CDR3 is CAWSVPGGSSGNTIYF. The CDR3 nucleotides read TGTGCCTGGAGTGTACCGGGGGGCAGCTCTGGAAACACCATATATTTT.